The 4 T cell receptor beta chains below all came from one sample that was sequenced in a study of identical twins. TCRdb independently ran MiXCR on the 5' RACE reads; one entry per CDR3 protein. This table has about 520,000 distinct CDR3 sequences, around 20% appearing once. These data were likewise used in another study, on T cells expressing NK-cell markers.

The specimen was CD4+ T cells sorted from blood. The origin of the receptors is a woman aged 18 to 35 in good health.

V gene TRBV11-2 combines with J gene TRBJ2-5; D gene uncertain. Germline V gene lookup returns CDR1 SGHAT and CDR2 FQNNGV. CDR3 length: 16 amino acids. Trimming shortened V by 5 bases and J by 0 bases, and 16 bases separated the two germline ends. The DNA for the CDR3 is TGTGCCAGCAGCCCAAGAGTCAGCTCGTACCAAGAGACCCAGTACTTC. As protein: CASSPRVSSYQETQYF.

The chain couples TRBV15 to TRBJ2-7, with D perhaps assigned TRBD1 or TRBD2 (5 bases each). Germline CDR1 LNHNV, CDR2 YYDKDF (reference sequence). The CDR3 length is 12 residues. Between the trimmed V and J ends, which lost 5 bases and 6 bases, there was a span of 11 bases. The CDR3 DNA reads TGTGCCACCAGCTCACGAGGGGCCGAGCAGTACTTC. Protein sequence: CATSSRGAEQYF.

The rearrangement links TRBV4-3 to TRBJ1-2; D is unresolved. Trimming left V 1 base short and J 0 bases short, with 12 bases between. Per germline, CDR1 LGHNA and CDR2 YSLEER. The CDR3 totals 16 residues. CDR3 residues: CASSQAGEAANYGYTF. The DNA of the CDR3 is TGCGCCAGCAGCCAAGCCGGCGAGGCCGCTAACTATGGCTACACCTTC.

V is TRBV6-1 and J is TRBJ1-1; D uncertain. With 5 bases removed from V and 0 bases from J, the gap between germline ends came to 13 bases. CDR1 MNHNS and CDR2 SASEGT come from the germline V gene. CDR3 length: 15 residues. CDR3 nucleotides: TGTGCCAGCAGTCCCAAGTTACCTATGAACACTGAAGCTTTCTTT. Its translation: CASSPKLPMNTEAFF.